The present TCR beta chain was sequenced within a study of OX40 agonist ivuxolimab in advanced cancers. Looking at the study overall: Ivuxolimab, which targeted the costimulatory receptor OX40 (CD134), was an agonistic, fully human IgG2 monoclonal antibody. Intravenous ivuxolimab was administered to patients every 2 weeks at six dose levels: 0.01, 0.1, 0.3, 1.5, 3 and 10 mg/kg. Among the approximately 54 dose-escalation patients, about 20 had hepatocellular carcinoma, roughly 15 melanoma, 9 renal cell carcinoma and 9 head and neck cancer. In the dose-escalation cohort, around four fifths of patients were male, and the mean age was 60 years with a range of 23 to 79. Prior anti-PD-1, anti-PD-L1 or anti-CTLA-4 therapy was permitted, and checkpoint inhibitors had been received by around 40% of dose-escalation patients. Three dose-escalation patients achieved partial responses, one with hepatocellular carcinoma and two with cutaneous melanoma. The purpose of peripheral TCRbeta sequencing was to test whether ivuxolimab changed TCR sequence diversity and led to clonal T-cell expansion. The paper reports the monotherapy dose-escalation portion (N ≈ 50 patients) of the phase I ivuxolimab trial. The paper as a whole reports these results and caveats: On average, CD8+ T cells showed more expanded clones than CD4+ T cells after ivuxolimab. Low levels of normalized T-cell clonal expansion were also seen in some patients who did not respond. At doses of 0.1 to 3.0 mg/kg, clonal expansion of both CD4+ and CD8+ T cells in blood was seen between baseline and week 6. The antigen specificity of the peripheral T cells that underwent clonal expansion was not determined. In partial responders in the 0.1-3.0 mg/kg groups, normalized peripheral clonal expansion was found to be among the lowest, especially among CD8+ T cells.

V loses 3 bases, J loses 0 bases, and the germline ends lie 12 bases apart. Reading from cysteine to phenylalanine, the CDR3 counts 16 amino acids. Only the CDR3 region is kept as DNA, spanning 48 bases read in frame from base 1. CDR1 and CDR2, looked up from the germline V gene (reference sequence), are LNHDA and SQIVND. To note about this clone: This clone's antigen is unknown. The record has no base qualities; no much larger clone is one base away.

Patients with autoimmune disease history or receiving systemic immunosuppression were excluded from the trial. Peripheral blood for TCR sequencing was collected from all dose cohorts at baseline, on cycle 4 day 1, and on cycle 7 day 1. Samples were obtained from an open-label, multicenter, first-in-human phase I dose-escalation trial of ivuxolimab. Adults with locally advanced or metastatic head and neck squamous cell, hepatocellular, melanoma or renal cell carcinoma were enrolled in the trial. CD4+ and CD8+ T cells were sorted separately from peripheral blood before TCR sequencing. Genomic DNA was isolated from the sorted cells so that the TCRbeta CDR3 region could be sequenced. The immunoSEQ Assay was used for sequencing of TCRbeta CDR3 regions. This is the immuneACCESS table as TCRdb keeps it, with only in-frame sequences that have V and J called. A part of the clones is gone; compared with another copy, unresolved V genes explain less than half, and the rest is unexplained. The sample table records around 67,000 clones; about 85% of these occur just once. Under 1.5% of the sample goes to the ten largest clones.

Recombination connected TRBV19 to TRBJ1-3; TRBD1 might be the D gene, on 5 matching bases. The sequence came from an adult with an advanced solid tumor such as melanoma, head and neck, liver or kidney cancer. Here the sequenced sample was CD4+ or CD8+ T cells sorted from blood, taken in a trial of the OX40 agonist ivuxolimab. The DNA is as follows: TGTGCCAGTAGTATCTCGGACGGGGCCTCTGGAAACACCATATATTTT. This encodes CASSISDGASGNTIYF.